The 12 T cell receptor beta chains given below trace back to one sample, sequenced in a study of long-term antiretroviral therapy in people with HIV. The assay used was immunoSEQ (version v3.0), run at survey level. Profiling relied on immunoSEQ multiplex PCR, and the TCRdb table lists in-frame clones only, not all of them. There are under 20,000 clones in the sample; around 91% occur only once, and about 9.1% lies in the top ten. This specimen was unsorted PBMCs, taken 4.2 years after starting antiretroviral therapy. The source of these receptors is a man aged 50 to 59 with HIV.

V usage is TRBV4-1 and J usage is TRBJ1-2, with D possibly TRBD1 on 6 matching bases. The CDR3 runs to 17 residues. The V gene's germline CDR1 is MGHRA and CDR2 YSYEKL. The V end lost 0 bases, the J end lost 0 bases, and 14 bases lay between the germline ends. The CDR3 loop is CASSQERGTSPNYGYTF. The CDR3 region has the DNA TGCGCCAGCAGCCAAGAGAGGGGGACAAGTCCTAACTATGGCTACACCTTC.

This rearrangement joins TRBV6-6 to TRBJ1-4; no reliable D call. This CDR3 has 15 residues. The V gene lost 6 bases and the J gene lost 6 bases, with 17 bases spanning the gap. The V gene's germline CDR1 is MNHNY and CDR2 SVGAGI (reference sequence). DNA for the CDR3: TGTGCCAGCAGCGACCCTACAGATAGTTATGAAAAACTGTTTTTT. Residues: CASSDPTDSYEKLFF.

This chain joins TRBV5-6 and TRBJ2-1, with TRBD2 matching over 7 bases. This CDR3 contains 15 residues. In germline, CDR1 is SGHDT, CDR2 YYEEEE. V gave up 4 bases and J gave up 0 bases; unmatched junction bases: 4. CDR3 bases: TGTGCCAGCAGCGGTAGGGACTACTCCTACAATGAGCAGTTCTTC. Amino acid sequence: CASSGRDYSYNEQFF.

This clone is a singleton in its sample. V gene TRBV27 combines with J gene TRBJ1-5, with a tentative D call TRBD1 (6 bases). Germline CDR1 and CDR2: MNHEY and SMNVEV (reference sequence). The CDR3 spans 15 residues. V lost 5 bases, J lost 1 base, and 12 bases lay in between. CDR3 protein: CASSRAGQSNQPQHF. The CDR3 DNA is TGTGCCAGCAGTAGGGCCGGACAGAGCAATCAGCCCCAGCATTTT.

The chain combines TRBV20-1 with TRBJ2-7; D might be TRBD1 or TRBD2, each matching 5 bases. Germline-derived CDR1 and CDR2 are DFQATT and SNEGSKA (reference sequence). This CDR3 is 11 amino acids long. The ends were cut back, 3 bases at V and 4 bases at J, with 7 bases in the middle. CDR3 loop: CSASWGYEQYF. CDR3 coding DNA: TGCAGTGCTAGTTGGGGGTACGAGCAGTACTTC.

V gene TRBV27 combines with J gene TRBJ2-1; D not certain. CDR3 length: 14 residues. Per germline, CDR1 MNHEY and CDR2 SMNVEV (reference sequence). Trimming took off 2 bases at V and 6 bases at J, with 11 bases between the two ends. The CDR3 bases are TGTGCCAGCAGTTTAGGTGACTCACCCAATGAGCAGTTCTTC. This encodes CASSLGDSPNEQFF.

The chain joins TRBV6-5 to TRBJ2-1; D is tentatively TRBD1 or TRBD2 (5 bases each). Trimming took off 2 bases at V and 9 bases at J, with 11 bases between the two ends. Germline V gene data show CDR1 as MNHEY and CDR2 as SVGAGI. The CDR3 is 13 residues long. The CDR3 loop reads CASSYTGASEQFF. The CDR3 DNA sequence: TGTGCCAGCAGTTACACCGGGGCCTCTGAGCAGTTCTTC.

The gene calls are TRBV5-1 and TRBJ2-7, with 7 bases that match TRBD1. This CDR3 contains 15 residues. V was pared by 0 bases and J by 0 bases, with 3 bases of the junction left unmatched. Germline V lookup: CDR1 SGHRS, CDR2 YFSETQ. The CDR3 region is CASSLAGGSSYEQYF. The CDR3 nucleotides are TGCGCCAGCAGCTTGGCAGGGGGAAGCTCCTACGAGCAGTACTTC.

The CDR3 here is CASSYSTATNEKLFF. The CDR3 bases are TGTGCCAGCAGTTACTCGACAGCAACTAATGAAAAACTGTTTTTT. The chain recombines TRBV6-6 with TRBJ1-4; a weak D match, TRBD1 (5 bases). The CDR3 totals 15 residues. V lost 0 bases to trimming and J lost 0 bases, with 5 bases between them. Per germline, CDR1 MNHNY and CDR2 SVGAGI (reference sequence).

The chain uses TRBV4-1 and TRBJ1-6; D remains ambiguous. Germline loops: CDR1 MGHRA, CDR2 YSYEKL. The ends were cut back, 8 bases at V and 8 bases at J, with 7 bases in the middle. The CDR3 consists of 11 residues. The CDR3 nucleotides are TGCGCCAGCGACCCAGATTCACCCCTCCACTTT. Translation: CASDPDSPLHF.

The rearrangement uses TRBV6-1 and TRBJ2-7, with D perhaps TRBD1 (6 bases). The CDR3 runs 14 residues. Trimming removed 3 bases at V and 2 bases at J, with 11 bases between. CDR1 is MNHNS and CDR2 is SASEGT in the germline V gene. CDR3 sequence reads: CASSEDRDTYEQYF. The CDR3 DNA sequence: TGTGCCAGCAGTGAGGACCGGGACACCTACGAGCAGTACTTC.

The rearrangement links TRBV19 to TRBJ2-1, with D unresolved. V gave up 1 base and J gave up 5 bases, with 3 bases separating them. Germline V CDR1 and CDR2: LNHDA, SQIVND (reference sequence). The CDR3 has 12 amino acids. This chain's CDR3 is CASSIGNNEQFF. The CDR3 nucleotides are TGTGCCAGTAGTATAGGTAACAATGAGCAGTTCTTC.